One TCR beta chain is described in this entry. Germline assignment: CDR1 SGHTA and CDR2 FQGTGA. The CDR3 is made up of 17 amino acids. V was pared by 5 bases and J by 1 base, with 10 bases of the junction left unmatched. The entry originates in a study of identical twins. TCRdb redid the calling of the 5' RACE reads with MiXCR, one entry per CDR3 protein. The table records roughly 1,500,000 distinct CDR3 sequences, about 32% of them present only once. J is TRBJ2-2 and V is TRBV7-3, with TRBD2 matching 7 bases. The sequence came from a newborn girl in good health. Sequencing was done on a sample of cord blood. The CDR3 protein is CASSLRLTSQNTGELFF. CDR3 bases: TGTGCCAGCAGCCTTAGATTGACTAGCCAGAACACCGGGGAGCTGTTTTTT.